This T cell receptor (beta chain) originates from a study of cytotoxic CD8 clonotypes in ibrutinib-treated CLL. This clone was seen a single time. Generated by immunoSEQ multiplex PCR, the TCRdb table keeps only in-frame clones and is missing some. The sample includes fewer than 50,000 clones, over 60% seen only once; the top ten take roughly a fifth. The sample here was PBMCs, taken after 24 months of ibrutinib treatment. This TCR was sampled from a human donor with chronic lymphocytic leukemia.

In DNA form, the CDR3 reads TGTGCCAGCAGCACCGACAGGACCTATGGCTACACCTTC. It is translated as CASSTDRTYGYTF. V and J are TRBV11-2 and TRBJ1-2; D may be TRBD1 (6 bases). CDR1 and CDR2 from the germline V gene are SGHAT and FQNNGV. The CDR3 sequence is 13 residues long. Between the trimmed V and J ends, which lost 5 bases and 4 bases, there was a span of 11 bases.